This is a list of T cell receptor beta chains from one sample in a study of T-cell memory formation after mild COVID-19. TCRdb analysed the 5' RACE reads with MiXCR anew, one entry per CDR3 protein. The sample includes roughly 410,000 distinct CDR3 sequences, 20% to 25% of them seen just once. The sequenced material came from PBMCs or a T cell subset sorted from them (not recorded which). The receptor set was obtained from an adult woman who had mild COVID-19 (a few samples of this study predate the infection). Cell type and time point are not known. Both conserved end residues are part of each CDR3. A D gene is named only where the DNA matches it firmly. The size of a clone is reported for some rows only, either as once, few or many, or as a class for expanded clones.

clone_size	v_call	j_call	d_call	cdr3_aa	cdr3_nt
NA	TRBV12-3/TRBV12-4	TRBJ2-7	TRBD1	CASSLTPGGAEQYF	TGTGCCAGCAGTTTGACCCCAGGGGGCGCCGAGCAGTACTTC
few	TRBV9	TRBJ2-1	NA	CASSSGDRARLKNEQFF	TGTGCCAGCAGCTCGGGAGACAGGGCAAGGTTGAAGAATGAGCAGTTCTTC
NA	TRBV7-9	TRBJ2-7	NA	CASSLNRDEQYF	TGTGCCAGCAGCTTAAACAGGGACGAGCAGTACTTC
NA	TRBV7-2	TRBJ2-2	TRBD1	CASSSRQGAATGELFF	TGTGCCAGCAGCTCCCGACAGGGGGCTGCCACCGGGGAGCTGTTTTTT
few	TRBV18	TRBJ1-3	NA	CASSPSPGNTIYF	TGTGCCAGCTCACCGTCCCCCGGAAACACCATATATTTT
NA	TRBV7-3	TRBJ2-1	TRBD2	CASSFPSSGSTYNEQFF	TGTGCCAGCAGTTTCCCCTCTAGCGGGAGTACCTACAATGAGCAGTTCTTC
many	TRBV7-2	TRBJ2-4	TRBD2	CASSSSGGGSLNIQYF	TGTGCCAGCAGCTCTAGCGGGGGGGGTTCGCTCAACATTCAGTACTTC
NA	TRBV5-6	TRBJ2-7	NA	CASSGRVSPPEQYF	TGTGCCAGCAGCGGGAGAGTAAGCCCCCCCGAGCAGTACTTC
few	TRBV5-1	TRBJ2-7	NA	CASSPRVSTYEQYF	TGCGCCAGCAGCCCCCGCGTGTCTACCTACGAGCAGTACTTC
NA	TRBV6-5	TRBJ2-3	TRBD2	CASLSGVDTDTQYF	TGTGCCAGCCTTAGCGGGGTAGACACAGATACGCAGTATTTT
NA	TRBV7-3	TRBJ1-1	TRBD1	CASSLRDRGSAAEAFF	TGTGCCAGCAGCCTCCGGGACAGGGGGTCCGCGGCTGAAGCTTTCTTT
NA	TRBV4-1	TRBJ2-3	NA	CASSQEGPADTQYF	TGCGCCAGCAGCCAAGAAGGTCCGGCAGATACGCAGTATTTT
NA	TRBV20-1	TRBJ2-1	TRBD2	CSATSGGTIGEQFF	TGCAGTGCTACTAGCGGGGGGACGATCGGTGAGCAGTTCTTC
NA	TRBV7-2	TRBJ1-2	TRBD1	CASSLEWTGGVGGYTF	TGTGCCAGCAGCTTGGAATGGACAGGGGGAGTAGGGGGCTACACCTTC
many	TRBV27	TRBJ1-3	NA	CASRPLRDTSGNTIYF	TGTGCCAGCAGGCCTCTCCGGGACACCTCTGGAAACACCATATATTTT
NA	TRBV5-1	TRBJ1-6	NA	CASSRGRTNSPLHF	TGCGCCAGCAGCCGGGGACGGACTAATTCACCCCTCCACTTT
few	TRBV9	TRBJ1-3	NA	CASSVLDSGNTIYF	TGTGCCAGCAGCGTACTCGACTCTGGAAACACCATATATTTT
few	TRBV7-2	TRBJ1-6	NA	CASSLWTVDNSPLHF	TGTGCCAGCAGCTTATGGACAGTCGATAATTCACCCCTCCACTTT
NA	TRBV2	TRBJ1-1	NA	CASSISGAVNTEAFF	TGTGCCAGCAGTATATCAGGGGCGGTGAACACTGAAGCTTTCTTT
NA	TRBV20-1	TRBJ2-3	TRBD1	CSASGQLSLTDTQYF	TGCAGTGCGTCGGGACAGCTAAGCCTCACAGATACGCAGTATTTT
NA	TRBV20-1	TRBJ2-1	TRBD2	CSATLLRGSSYNEQFF	TGCAGTGCTACGCTCCTCCGCGGGAGCTCCTACAATGAGCAGTTCTTC
many	TRBV5-5	TRBJ2-5	TRBD1	CASSLGPGTGFQETQYF	TGTGCCAGCAGCTTGGGGCCCGGGACAGGGTTTCAAGAGACCCAGTACTTC
NA	TRBV10-3	TRBJ1-2	TRBD1	CAINGQGGSYGYTF	TGTGCCATCAATGGACAGGGAGGTTCCTATGGCTACACCTTC
few	TRBV4-1	TRBJ2-1	TRBD2	CASSPIAGATYNEQFF	TGCGCCAGCAGCCCTATAGCGGGCGCAACCTACAATGAGCAGTTCTTC
few	TRBV2	TRBJ1-1	NA	CASRRVRNTEAFF	TGTGCCAGCAGGAGGGTTAGGAACACTGAAGCTTTCTTT
many	TRBV7-3	TRBJ2-1	TRBD2	CASSLKAGGSYNEQFF	TGTGCCAGCAGCTTAAAGGCGGGAGGCTCCTACAATGAGCAGTTCTTC
few	TRBV12-3/TRBV12-4	TRBJ2-1	TRBD2	CASSLVRGDYNEQFF	TGTGCCAGCAGTTTAGTGCGGGGGGACTACAATGAGCAGTTCTTC
NA	TRBV9	TRBJ2-3	NA	CASSGGSTTDTQYF	TGTGCCAGCAGCGGTGGATCAACCACAGATACGCAGTATTTT
NA	TRBV4-3	TRBJ2-2	NA	CASSPMVRGTGELFF	TGCGCCAGCAGCCCTATGGTAAGGGGCACCGGGGAGCTGTTTTTT
few	TRBV7-9	TRBJ1-2	NA	CASSLRANYGYTF	TGTGCCAGCAGCTTAAGGGCTAATTATGGCTACACCTTC
few	TRBV27	TRBJ1-1	NA	CASSLFGFTEAFF	TGTGCCAGCAGTTTATTCGGATTCACTGAAGCTTTCTTT
few	TRBV24-1	TRBJ2-1	TRBD2	CATSDPSGGSYIGEQFF	TGTGCCACCAGTGACCCGTCGGGGGGGTCATACATCGGTGAGCAGTTCTTC